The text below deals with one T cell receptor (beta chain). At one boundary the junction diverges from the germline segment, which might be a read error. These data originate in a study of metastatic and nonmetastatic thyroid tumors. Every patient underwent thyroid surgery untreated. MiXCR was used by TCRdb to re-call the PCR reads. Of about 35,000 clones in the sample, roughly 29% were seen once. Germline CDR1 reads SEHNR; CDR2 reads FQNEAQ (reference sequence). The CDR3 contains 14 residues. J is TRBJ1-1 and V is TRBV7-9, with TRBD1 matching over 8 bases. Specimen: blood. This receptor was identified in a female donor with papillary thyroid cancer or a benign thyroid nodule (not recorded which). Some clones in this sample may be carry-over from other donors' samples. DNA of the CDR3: TGTGCCAGCATCTTGACAGGGGCTAACATTGAAGCTTTCTTT. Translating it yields CASILTGANIEAFF.